This passage covers 21 T cell receptor beta chains from one sample sequenced in a study of somatic mutations in cytotoxic T cells in rheumatoid arthritis. Some clones are missing from TCRdb's copy, which holds only in-frame ones; the method was immunoSEQ multiplex PCR. The data hold around 9,700 clones, with 75% to 80% observed a single time. The sequenced sample was CD8+ T cells sorted from blood. The source of these receptors is an adult with rheumatoid arthritis.

This chain uses TRBV4-3 with TRBJ1-1, with D unresolved. The germline CDR1 and CDR2 sequences are LGHNA and YSLEER. Trimming cost V 0 bases and J 0 bases, with 5 bases left between them. CDR3 length: 14 amino acids. The CDR3 sequence is CASSQDSMNTEAFF. CDR3 coding DNA: TGCGCCAGCAGCCAAGACAGTATGAACACTGAAGCTTTCTTT.

This clone was recorded once. V is TRBV27 and J is TRBJ2-7; D assignment may be TRBD1 or TRBD2 (5 bases each). This CDR3 spans 14 amino acids. The V gene's germline CDR1 is MNHEY and CDR2 SMNVEV (reference sequence). V was trimmed by 3 bases and J by 3 bases, leaving 12 bases between them. In nucleotides, the CDR3 is TGTGCCAGCAGTTTTCGACGGGACCTCTACGAGCAGTACTTC. Translation: CASSFRRDLYEQYF.

V is TRBV27 and J is TRBJ2-3, with unresolved D. The length of the CDR3 is 10 residues. Germline assignment: CDR1 MNHEY and CDR2 SMNVEV (reference sequence). V was trimmed by 7 bases and J by 5 bases, leaving 4 bases between them. The CDR3 spells CASIGDTQYF. CDR3 sequence (DNA): TGTGCCAGCATAGGAGATACGCAGTATTTT.

J is TRBJ2-2 and V is TRBV6-1, with D perhaps TRBD2 (5 bases). This CDR3 has 14 residues. From germline, CDR1 is MNHNS and CDR2 SASEGT. Trimming shortened V by 1 base and J by 5 bases, and 8 bases separated the two germline ends. Here the CDR3 reads CASSEGWETGELFF. The CDR3 DNA sequence: TGTGCCAGCAGTGAAGGGTGGGAGACCGGGGAGCTGTTTTTT.

The CDR3 DNA reads TGTGCCAGCTTTGGATTAGCGGAGGTGCTGTTTTTT. The encoded protein is CASFGLAEVLFF. V gene TRBV2 combines with J gene TRBJ2-2; perhaps TRBD2 as D (6 bases). The CDR3 is made up of 12 amino acids. V was trimmed by 8 bases and J by 13 bases, leaving 17 bases between them. Germline CDR1 is SNHLY and CDR2 is FYNNEI.

The chain links TRBV28 to TRBJ2-5, with 12 bases matching TRBD1. V lost 6 bases to trimming and J lost 4 bases; unmatched junction nucleotides: 6. Germline V gives CDR1 MDHEN, CDR2 SYDVKM. The CDR3 is 15 amino acids. CDR3 in DNA: TGTGCCAGCAGCCCCGGGACAGGGGGCGGAGAGACCCAGTACTTC. It translates to CASSPGTGGGETQYF.

Only one count was recorded for this clone. This rearrangement joins TRBV7-9 to TRBJ2-1; D may correspond to TRBD1 or TRBD2 (7 bases each). This CDR3 comprises 17 residues. Trimming shortened V by 2 bases and J by 8 bases, and 22 bases separated the two germline ends. The germline V gene encodes CDR1 SEHNR and CDR2 FQNEAQ (reference sequence). CDR3 in amino acids: CASSLWIQGGGRDEQFF. Written as DNA, the CDR3 is TGTGCCAGCAGCTTATGGATCCAGGGGGGGGGAAGAGATGAGCAGTTCTTC.

This clone qualifies as large. This rearrangement joins TRBV9 to TRBJ2-5; the D gene is possibly TRBD2 (5 bases). CDR3 length: 14 residues. V gave up 1 base and J gave up 2 bases, with 9 bases separating them. Germline CDR1 is SGDLS and CDR2 is YYNGEE. This CDR3 is CASSVSGKQETQYF. The CDR3 DNA reads as TGTGCCAGCAGCGTATCGGGGAAACAAGAGACCCAGTACTTC. Combining the CDR3 with reference TRBV9 and TRBJ2-5 gives the whole variable domain DSGVTQTPKHLITATGQRVTLRCSPRSGDLSVYWYQQSLDQGLQFLIQYYNGEERAKGNILERFSAQQFPDLHSELNLSSLELGDSALYFCASSVSGKQETQYFGPGTRLLVL.

The chain uses TRBV9 and TRBJ2-1; D not resolved. V dropped 4 bases and J dropped 4 bases, with 9 bases sitting between them. Germline V CDR1 and CDR2: SGDLS, YYNGEE. CDR3 length equals 13 residues. The CDR3 coding sequence is TGTGCCAGCAGCCCCGGTGGGTACAATGAGCAGTTCTTC. Its translation: CASSPGGYNEQFF.

The chain links TRBV27 to TRBJ2-1; 11 nucleotides line up with TRBD2. This CDR3 contains 21 residues. The V and J ends lost 6 bases and 8 bases, in that order; junction bases with no gene match: 27. CDR1 is MNHEY, CDR2 SMNVEV, per germline (reference sequence). CDR3 sequence (DNA): TGTGCCAGCAGCACCCGGACCCCGGGGTACGGACTAGCGGGCCCGGGCCATGAGCAGTTCTTC. Protein: CASSTRTPGYGLAGPGHEQFF.

The chain joins TRBV7-2 to TRBJ2-1, with TRBD1 as a possible D gene (6 bases). Germline V gene lookup returns CDR1 SGHTA and CDR2 FQGNSA. The CDR3 consists of 15 residues. The V end was cut by 5 bases, the J end by 0 bases, with 11 bases between. CDR3 nucleotide sequence: TGTGCCAGCAGCCTCACAGGGAGCTCCTACAATGAGCAGTTCTTC. Protein product: CASSLTGSSYNEQFF.

The V gene is TRBV27, the J gene TRBJ2-7; D not certain. The ends were cut back, 5 bases at V and 1 base at J, with 18 bases in the middle. Germline values: CDR1 MNHEY, CDR2 SMNVEV (reference sequence). This CDR3 contains 16 residues. The CDR3 reads CASSLYDPRFSYEQYF. DNA for the CDR3: TGTGCCAGCAGTCTTTACGACCCCCGCTTTTCCTACGAGCAGTACTTC.

Here the CDR3 DNA reads TGTGCCAGCAGCCCGGGCCCTTGGGGCTATGGCTACACCTTC. Translated, it gives CASSPGPWGYGYTF. V usage is TRBV11-2 and J usage is TRBJ1-2; no clear D. The CDR3 is 14 residues long. Trimming stripped 5 bases from V and 4 bases from J, with 14 bases between. Germline assignment: CDR1 SGHAT and CDR2 FQNNGV.

V usage is TRBV6-1 and J usage is TRBJ2-7; perhaps TRBD1 as D (6 bases). Trimming stripped 4 bases from V and 6 bases from J, with 13 bases between. Germline-derived CDR1 and CDR2 are MNHNS and SASEGT. CDR3 size: 13 residues. The chain's CDR3 is CASSVLQGIEQYF. The CDR3 nucleotides are TGTGCCAGCAGTGTTTTACAGGGAATCGAGCAGTACTTC.

The CDR3 sequence: CASSKRGQDGSNQPQHF. The CDR3 DNA follows: TGTGCCAGCAGCAAGAGAGGGCAGGACGGGAGCAATCAGCCCCAGCATTTT. The V call is TRBV7-9, the J call TRBJ1-5; the D is unclear. CDR1 SEHNR and CDR2 FQNEAQ come from the germline V gene (reference sequence). V lost 5 bases and J lost 1, with 18 bases in between. This CDR3 spans 17 amino acids.

The chain links TRBV7-9 to TRBJ2-7; tentatively, D is TRBD1 (6 bases). The CDR3 totals 15 residues. Deletions cut 4 bases from V and 0 bases from J, with 13 bases between. Germline CDR1 SEHNR, CDR2 FQNEAQ (reference sequence). The DNA of the CDR3 is TGTGCCAGCAGCTCCGACAGGAGTTACTCCTACGAGCAGTACTTC. It is translated as CASSSDRSYSYEQYF. Full variable domain (missing parts from reference TRBV7-9 and TRBJ2-7): DTGVSQNPRHKITKRGQNVTFRCDPISEHNRLYWYRQTLGQGPEFLTYFQNEAQLEKSRLLSDRFSAERPKGSFSTLEIQRTEQGDSAMYLCASSSDRSYSYEQYFGPGTRLTVT.

CDR3 DNA sequence: TGTGCCAGCAGTTTAGGGTCAGCGGCCGGGGAGCTGTTTTTT. This translates into CASSLGSAAGELFF. The rearrangement joins TRBV27 to TRBJ2-2, with D possibly matching TRBD2 (5 bases). Germline lookup yields CDR1 MNHEY and CDR2 SMNVEV (reference sequence). CDR3 length equals 14 residues. Deletions cut 2 bases from V and 6 bases from J, with 10 bases between.

The V gene is TRBV18, the J gene TRBJ2-7, with 8 bases lining up with TRBD2. J lost 3 bases, V lost 2 bases, and 9 bases had no gene match. The CDR3 has 16 amino acids. CDR1 and CDR2 (germline): KGHSH, LQKENI. CDR3 amino acids: CASSPGGSGRIYEQYF. The CDR3 DNA reads TGTGCCAGCTCACCAGGGGGGAGCGGGAGAATCTACGAGCAGTACTTC. Using reference TRBV18 and TRBJ2-7 for the parts outside the CDR3, the full variable domain is NAGVMQNPRHLVRRRGQEARLRCSPMKGHSHVYWYRQLPEEGLKFMVYLQKENIIDESGMPKERFSAEFPKEGPSILRIQQVVRGDSAAYFCASSPGGSGRIYEQYFGPGTRLTVT.

The gene calls are TRBV6-4 and TRBJ2-2, with TRBD2 matching over 10 bases. V shed 0 bases and J 3 bases; nucleotides not matched to a gene: 4. Germline CDR1 and CDR2: MRHNA and SNTAGT. CDR3 size: 17 residues. As DNA, the CDR3 is TGTGCCAGCAGTGACTCTTTAGCGGGGGGTCACACCGGGGAGCTGTTTTTT. It codes for CASSDSLAGGHTGELFF.

This chain joins TRBV4-2 and TRBJ1-1, with D unresolved. In germline, CDR1 is LGHNA, CDR2 YNFKEQ. V lost 4 bases to trimming and J lost 0 bases, with 9 bases between them. The CDR3 loop spans 14 amino acids. CDR3 amino acids: CASSLVGLNTEAFF. The CDR3 DNA sequence: TGTGCCAGCAGCCTCGTAGGGTTGAACACTGAAGCTTTCTTT.

This chain links TRBV9 with TRBJ2-2; D remains ambiguous. There are 16 residues in the CDR3. The germline CDR1 and CDR2 sequences are SGDLS and YYNGEE. Trimming cost V 4 bases and J 1 base, with 14 bases left between them. CDR3 amino acids: CASSTRLVRNTGELFF. In DNA, the CDR3 is TGTGCCAGCAGCACCAGGCTCGTCAGGAACACCGGGGAGCTGTTTTTT.